Below, 3 T cell receptor beta chains from the same sample are listed, as sequenced in a study of cytomegalovirus exposure and HLA in healthy donors. The PCR made use of 60 Vbeta and 13 Jbeta primers. Profiled with immunoSEQ multiplex PCR; TCRdb holds only in-frame clones, not every one. The table lists 100,000 to 120,000 clones, approximately 80% of them singletons. Sequences were obtained from PBMCs. These receptors originate from a woman aged 55-70 years in good health and CMV-seropositive.

The chain couples TRBV6-5 to TRBJ1-5, with D possibly being TRBD1 (6 bases). Germline V CDR1 and CDR2: MNHEY, SVGAGI. The CDR3 runs to 15 residues. Trimming took off 7 bases at V and 2 bases at J, with 15 bases between the two ends. CDR3 DNA: TGTGCCAGCAACTCGGGGGGCGCGGGCAATCAGCCCCAGCATTTT. This gives the protein CASNSGGAGNQPQHF.

The V call is TRBV2, the J call TRBJ2-3; D not resolved. This CDR3 has 13 amino acids. Germline V gene sequence: CDR1 SNHLY, CDR2 FYNNEI. The V end lost 8 bases, the J end lost 2 bases, and 11 bases lay between the germline ends. This CDR3 reads CASGLGHTDTQYF. The CDR3 DNA sequence: TGTGCCAGCGGCCTGGGCCACACAGATACGCAGTATTTT.

This chain uses TRBV2 with TRBJ2-7; 7 bases map to TRBD1. The J segment lost 2 bases and the V segment lost 7 bases, leaving 11 bases of the junction unmatched. In germline, CDR1 is SNHLY, CDR2 FYNNEI. The CDR3 is made up of 15 amino acids. The CDR3 DNA sequence: TGTGCCAGCAAGTCGTCCGGGACAGATACCTACGAGCAGTACTTC. Translating it yields CASKSSGTDTYEQYF.